A selection of T cell receptor beta chains follows, all from one sample in a study of blood T cell repertoires in COVID-19. This table comes from immunoSEQ multiplex PCR, and its TCRdb copy is limited to in-frame clones, with some not included. The sample records tens of thousands of clones, around 76% being singletons. Source material: peripheral blood. The source of these receptors is a woman older than 75 with active or convalescent COVID-19. CDR3s include the opening cysteine and the closing phenylalanine or tryptophan. The D gene is left open where the match is weak. The size of a clone is reported for some rows only, either as once, few or many, or as a class for expanded clones.

>TRBV19|TRBJ1-1|TRBD1|.
TGTGCCAGTAGCGGGGACAGGATGTCTTTTAGGGCTGAAGCTTTCTTT
CASSGDRMSFRAEAFF
>TRBV5-5|TRBJ2-2|.|.
TGTGCCAGCAGCTTGGTCCAAACAGGGCGGCCCGGGGAGCTGTTTTTT
CASSLVQTGRPGELFF
>TRBV5-1|TRBJ1-1|TRBD1|.
TGCGCCAGCAGCACCGGGACAGGGCTTAGCGTGTCGAACACTGAAGCTTTCTTT
CASSTGTGLSVSNTEAFF
>TRBV5-1|TRBJ2-7|.|.
TGCGCCAGCAGCTTGGATCCCGCAGGACACTACGAGCAGTACTTC
CASSLDPAGHYEQYF
>TRBV5-6|TRBJ1-2|.|.
TGTGCCAGCAGCTCTACGGAGGATGGCTACACCTTC
CASSSTEDGYTF
>TRBV28|TRBJ1-3|.|few
TGTGCCAGCACCCAGTCGGGAGACACCATATATTTT
CASTQSGDTIYF
>TRBV19|TRBJ2-7|TRBD1|.
TGTGCCAGTAGTATAGCCCAGACAGGGACCCACGAGCAGTACTTC
CASSIAQTGTHEQYF
>TRBV14|TRBJ2-3|.|.
TGTGCCAGCAGCCGTATCGGGGGTAGCACAGATACGCAGTATTTT
CASSRIGGSTDTQYF
>TRBV15|TRBJ1-4|.|.
TGTGCCACCAGCAGAGCATTAACTCGAGGGAGGGGTAGTGAAAAACTGTTTTTT
CATSRALTRGRGSEKLFF
>TRBV13|TRBJ2-2|.|.
TGTGCCAGCAGCTTAGTAGGGGGCACCGGGGAGCTGTTTTTT
CASSLVGGTGELFF
>TRBV4-3|TRBJ2-1|TRBD2|few
TGCGCCAGCAGCCAAGAAACTAGCGGGTACAATGAGCAGTTCTTC
CASSQETSGYNEQFF
>TRBV30|TRBJ1-5|.|.
TGTGCCTGGAGTGTACCCAGGGCGGGACAGCCCCAGCATTTT
CAWSVPRAGQPQHF
>TRBV12-3/TRBV12-4|TRBJ2-7|TRBD1|.
TGTGCCAGCAGTTGGGACAGGTCCTACGAGCAGTACTTC
CASSWDRSYEQYF
>TRBV2|TRBJ2-7|.|once
TGTGCCAGCGCGGATATCGGGTACGAGCAGTACTTC
CASADIGYEQYF
>TRBV7-5|TRBJ2-7|.|once
TGTGCCAGAAGCTTAGGTATCCCGGGACAGACCTACGAGCAGTACTTC
CARSLGIPGQTYEQYF
>TRBV7-2|TRBJ2-3|.|.
TGTGCCAGCAGCTCCTTGGGGGCGTGGTCAGATACGCAGTATTTT
CASSSLGAWSDTQYF
>TRBV3-1/TRBV3-2|TRBJ1-4|.|.
TGTGCCAGCAGCCAAGATCGCGGGCAAAAACTGTTTTTT
CASSQDRGQKLFF
>TRBV6-2/TRBV6-3|TRBJ1-6|TRBD1|.
TGTGCCAGCAGTACCGGACAGGGCGCAAATTCACCCCTCCACTTT
CASSTGQGANSPLHF
>TRBV6-2/TRBV6-3|TRBJ2-3|.|.
TGTGCCAGCAGCGGACTGTCACGCACAGATACGCAGTATTTT
CASSGLSRTDTQYF
>TRBV7-2|TRBJ1-6|.|once
TGTGCCAGCAGCTTAACAGGGAACAATTCACCCCTCCACTTT
CASSLTGNNSPLHF
>TRBV6-4|TRBJ2-5|.|.
TGTGCCAGCAACGGAACTAGGTCAGAAGAGACCCAGTACTTC
CASNGTRSEETQYF
>TRBV10-1|TRBJ2-7|TRBD1|few
TGCGCCAGCAGTGACCCGGGACAGGGGCTCGAGCAGTACTTC
CASSDPGQGLEQYF
>TRBV30|TRBJ1-1|.|once
TGTGCCCGATTAAGGGGGGGGAGTGGAGAAGCTTTCTTT
CARLRGGSGEAFF
>TRBV7-3|TRBJ2-1|.|.
TGTGCCAGCAGCTTAAATCCACAGTACAATGAGCAGTTCTTC
CASSLNPQYNEQFF